This T cell receptor (beta chain) was found in a study of spatial heterogeneity in lung cancer. About the study: Unique TCR and UMI combinations averaged more than ten appearances each in raw reads.

Time point noted: sample taken at primary tumor resection. Whole RNA from tumor, nontumor lung or frozen PBMC was sequenced unsorted. Samples were obtained from some 70 donors, all untreated early-stage non-small cell lung cancer patients. This clonotype was observed at least ten times. Its antigen is unidentified. Each TCR cDNA molecule carried a unique molecular identifier. TCRdb re-analysed the 5' RACE reads in MiXCR, keeping a single row per CDR3 protein. The top ten clones hold more than 7% of a sample with tens of thousands of distinct CDR3 sequences, about an eighth of them seen once. The ends lost 0 bases at V and 0 bases at J; junction bases unmatched: 5. The CDR3 is 17 residues long. General study findings and limits: The appearance of ubiquitous expanded tumor TCRs in blood was greater at resection than follow-up.

The sample in question was PBMCs, obtained at surgery. J is TRBJ1-5 and V is TRBV23-1, with 7 nucleotides matching TRBD1. TRBV23-1 is an ORF; its function is uncertain. This receptor was taken from a male donor with early-stage non-small cell lung cancer. The CDR3 region has the DNA TGCGCCAGCAGTCAATCGAGGGACAGTAATAGCAATCAGCCCCAGCATTTT. Amino acids: CASSQSRDSNSNQPQHF.